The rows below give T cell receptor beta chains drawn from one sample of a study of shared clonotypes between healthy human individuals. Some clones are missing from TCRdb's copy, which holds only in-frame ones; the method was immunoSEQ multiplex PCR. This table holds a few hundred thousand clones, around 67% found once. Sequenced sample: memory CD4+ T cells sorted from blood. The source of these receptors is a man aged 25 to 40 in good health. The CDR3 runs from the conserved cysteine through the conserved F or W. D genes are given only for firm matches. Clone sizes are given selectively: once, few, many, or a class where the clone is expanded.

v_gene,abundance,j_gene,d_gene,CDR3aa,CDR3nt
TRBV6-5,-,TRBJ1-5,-,CASSVRGHNQPQHF,TGTGCCAGCAGCGTTCGTGGGCACAATCAGCCCCAGCATTTT
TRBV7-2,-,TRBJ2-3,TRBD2,CASSPRTSGSRDTQYF,TGTGCCAGCAGCCCGAGGACTAGCGGGTCTAGAGATACGCAGTATTTT
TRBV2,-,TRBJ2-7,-,CASLSTGLSRGEQYF,TGTGCCAGCTTATCGACCGGACTATCTCGGGGCGAGCAGTACTTC
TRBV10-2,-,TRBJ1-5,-,CASSESPGNSNQPQHF,TGCGCCAGCAGTGAGTCCCCTGGGAATAGCAATCAGCCCCAGCATTTT
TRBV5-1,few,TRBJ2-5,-,CASAVDPGLETQYF,TGCGCCAGCGCGGTCGACCCGGGGTTAGAGACCCAGTACTTC
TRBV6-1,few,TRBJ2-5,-,CASSTGETQYF,TGTGCCAGCAGCACAGGGGAGACCCAGTACTTC
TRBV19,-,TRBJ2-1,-,CASSIQRASYNEQFF,TGTGCCAGTAGTATACAGCGGGCCTCCTACAATGAGCAGTTCTTC
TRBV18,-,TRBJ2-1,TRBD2,CASSPSSGNDNEQFF,TGTGCCAGCTCACCCTCGAGCGGGAATGACAATGAGCAGTTCTTC
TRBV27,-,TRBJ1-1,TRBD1,CASSRQGARSTEAFF,TGTGCCAGCAGTCGACAGGGGGCCCGTTCTACTGAAGCTTTCTTT
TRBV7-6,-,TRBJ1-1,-,CASSPSGLTRNTEAFF,TGTGCCAGCAGCCCCTCAGGTCTAACGCGGAACACTGAAGCTTTCTTT
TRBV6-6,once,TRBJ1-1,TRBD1,CASSKPGGQGHTEAFF,TGTGCCAGCAGTAAACCCGGAGGACAGGGCCACACTGAAGCTTTCTTT
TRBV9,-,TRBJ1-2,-,CASSDDRYGYTF,TGTGCCAGCAGCGACGACCGCTATGGCTACACCTTC
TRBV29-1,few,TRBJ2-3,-,CSVALGFGTDTQYF,TGCAGCGTTGCTCTGGGGTTTGGAACAGATACGCAGTATTTT
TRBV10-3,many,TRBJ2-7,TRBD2,CAIRTGGSEGISYEQYF,TGTGCCATCAGGACGGGGGGAAGCGAGGGGATATCCTACGAGCAGTACTTC
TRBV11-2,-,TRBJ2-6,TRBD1,CASKWDRGSGANVLTF,TGTGCCAGCAAGTGGGACAGGGGTTCTGGGGCCAACGTCCTGACTTTC
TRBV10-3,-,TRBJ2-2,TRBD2,CAISPTSGRANTGELFF,TGTGCCATCAGCCCGACTAGCGGGAGGGCCAACACCGGGGAGCTGTTTTTT
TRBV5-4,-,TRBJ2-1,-,CASSLEATTYDEQFF,TGTGCCAGCAGCTTGGAAGCGACCACATACGATGAGCAGTTCTTC
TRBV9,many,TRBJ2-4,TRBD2,CASSVSGSGNIQYF,TGTGCCAGCAGCGTTAGCGGGAGTGGGAACATTCAGTACTTC
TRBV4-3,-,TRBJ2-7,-,CASSQDVRGRGPQYF,TGCGCCAGCAGCCAAGATGTAAGGGGGAGGGGACCTCAGTACTTC
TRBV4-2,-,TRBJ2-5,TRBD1,CASSQEGTGVGAQYF,TGTGCCAGCAGCCAAGAAGGGACAGGGGTTGGTGCCCAGTACTTC
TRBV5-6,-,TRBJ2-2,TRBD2,CASSRTSGRAGELFF,TGTGCCAGCAGCCGGACTAGCGGCAGAGCCGGGGAGCTGTTTTTT
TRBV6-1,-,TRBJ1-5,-,CASAIDRGQPQHF,TGTGCCAGCGCAATCGATAGGGGTCAGCCCCAGCATTTT
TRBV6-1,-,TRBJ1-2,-,CASSDFSANYGYTF,TGTGCCAGCAGTGACTTTTCGGCTAACTATGGCTACACCTTC
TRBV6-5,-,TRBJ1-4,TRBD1,CASSYYTGGGEKLFF,TGTGCCAGCAGTTACTATACAGGGGGAGGCGAAAAACTGTTTTTT
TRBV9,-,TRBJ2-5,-,CASSLTVTPQETQYF,TGTGCCAGCAGCCTCACTGTAACGCCTCAAGAGACCCAGTACTTC
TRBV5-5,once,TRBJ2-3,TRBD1,CASSSLTGAPTDTQYF,TGTGCCAGCAGCTCCCTGACAGGGGCTCCTACAGATACGCAGTATTTT
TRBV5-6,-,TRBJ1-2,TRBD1,CASSLSFDRGLDHGYTF,TGTGCCAGCAGCTTATCTTTCGACAGGGGCTTGGATCATGGCTACACCTTC
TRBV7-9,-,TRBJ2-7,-,CASSPRTGQTTEQYF,TGTGCCAGCAGCCCCAGGACGGGCCAAACCACCGAGCAGTACTTC
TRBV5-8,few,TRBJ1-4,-,CASSLFRDGGTNEKLFF,TGTGCCAGCAGCTTGTTCAGGGACGGGGGAACTAATGAAAAACTGTTTTTT
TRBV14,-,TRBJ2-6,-,CASSPRLPGANVLTF,TGTGCCAGCAGCCCTCGATTACCTGGGGCCAACGTCCTGACTTTC
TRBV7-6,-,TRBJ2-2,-,CASSFTRGGTGELFF,TGTGCCAGCAGCTTTACTAGGGGTGGCACCGGGGAGCTGTTTTTT
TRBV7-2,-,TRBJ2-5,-,CASSKRETQYF,TGTGCCAGCAGCAAACGAGAGACCCAGTACTTC
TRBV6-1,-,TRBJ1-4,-,CASSEAPFEAYEKLFF,TGTGCCAGCAGTGAAGCTCCCTTCGAAGCGTATGAAAAACTGTTTTTT
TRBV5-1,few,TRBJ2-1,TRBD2,CASSPPAGASYNEQFF,TGCGCCAGCAGCCCCCCCGCGGGAGCCTCCTACAATGAGCAGTTCTTC
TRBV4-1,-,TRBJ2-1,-,CASSQGPYNEQFF,TGCGCCAGCAGCCAAGGTCCCTACAATGAGCAGTTCTTC
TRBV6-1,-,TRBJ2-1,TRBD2,CASRGTSGSYEQFF,TGTGCCAGCAGAGGGACTAGCGGGTCCTATGAGCAGTTCTTC
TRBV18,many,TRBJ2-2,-,CASSPLTGELFF,TGTGCCAGCTCACCTCTCACCGGGGAGCTGTTTTTT
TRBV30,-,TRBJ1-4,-,CAWTQGPGQANEKLFF,TGTGCCTGGACGCAAGGACCCGGGCAGGCTAATGAAAAACTGTTTTTT
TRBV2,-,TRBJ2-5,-,CASRGREGETQYF,TGTGCCAGCAGGGGGCGGGAAGGGGAGACCCAGTACTTC
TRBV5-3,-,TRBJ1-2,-,CARSRGANYGYTF,TGTGCCAGAAGCAGGGGAGCTAACTATGGCTACACCTTC
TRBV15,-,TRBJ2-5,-,CATSRALETQYF,TGTGCCACCAGCAGAGCCCTAGAGACCCAGTACTTC
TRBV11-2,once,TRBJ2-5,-,CASSWVRGRQETQYF,TGTGCCAGCAGTTGGGTCAGGGGCCGTCAAGAGACCCAGTACTTC
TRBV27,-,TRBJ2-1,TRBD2,CASSSILLAGGSYNEQFF,TGTGCCAGCAGCTCGATTTTGCTAGCGGGAGGCTCCTACAATGAGCAGTTCTTC
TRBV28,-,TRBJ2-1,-,CASSSTLRRRGDNEQFF,TGTGCCAGCAGTTCCACGTTAAGACGCAGAGGGGACAATGAGCAGTTCTTC
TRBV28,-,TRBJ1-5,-,CASSPMNREWSNQPQHF,TGTGCCAGCAGTCCAATGAACAGGGAGTGGAGCAATCAGCCCCAGCATTTT
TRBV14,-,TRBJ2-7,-,CASSLSYEQYF,TGTGCCAGCAGCCTTTCCTACGAGCAGTACTTC
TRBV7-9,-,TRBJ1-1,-,CASSLEVGAEAFF,TGTGCCAGCAGCTTAGAGGTAGGGGCTGAAGCTTTCTTT
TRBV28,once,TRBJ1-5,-,CASSFYRGPQPQHF,TGTGCCAGCAGTTTTTATCGGGGACCCCAGCCCCAGCATTTT
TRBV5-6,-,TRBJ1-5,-,CASSPRSNQPQHF,TGTGCCAGCAGCCCTCGGAGCAATCAGCCCCAGCATTTT
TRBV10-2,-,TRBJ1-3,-,CASKEQDRGNTIYF,TGCGCCAGCAAGGAACAGGACCGCGGAAACACCATATATTTT
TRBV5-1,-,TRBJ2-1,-,CASSLGGAWDEQFF,TGCGCCAGCAGCTTGGGTGGAGCCTGGGATGAGCAGTTCTTC
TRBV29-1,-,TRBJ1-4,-,CSVYVGDEKLFF,TGCAGCGTTTACGTGGGGGATGAAAAACTGTTTTTT
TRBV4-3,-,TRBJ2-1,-,CASSQGRSFDNEQFF,TGCGCCAGCAGCCAAGGGAGGAGTTTCGACAATGAGCAGTTCTTC
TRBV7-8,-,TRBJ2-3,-,CASSFLGASTTSTDTQYF,TGTGCCAGCAGCTTCCTGGGTGCGTCAACCACTTCCACAGATACGCAGTATTTT